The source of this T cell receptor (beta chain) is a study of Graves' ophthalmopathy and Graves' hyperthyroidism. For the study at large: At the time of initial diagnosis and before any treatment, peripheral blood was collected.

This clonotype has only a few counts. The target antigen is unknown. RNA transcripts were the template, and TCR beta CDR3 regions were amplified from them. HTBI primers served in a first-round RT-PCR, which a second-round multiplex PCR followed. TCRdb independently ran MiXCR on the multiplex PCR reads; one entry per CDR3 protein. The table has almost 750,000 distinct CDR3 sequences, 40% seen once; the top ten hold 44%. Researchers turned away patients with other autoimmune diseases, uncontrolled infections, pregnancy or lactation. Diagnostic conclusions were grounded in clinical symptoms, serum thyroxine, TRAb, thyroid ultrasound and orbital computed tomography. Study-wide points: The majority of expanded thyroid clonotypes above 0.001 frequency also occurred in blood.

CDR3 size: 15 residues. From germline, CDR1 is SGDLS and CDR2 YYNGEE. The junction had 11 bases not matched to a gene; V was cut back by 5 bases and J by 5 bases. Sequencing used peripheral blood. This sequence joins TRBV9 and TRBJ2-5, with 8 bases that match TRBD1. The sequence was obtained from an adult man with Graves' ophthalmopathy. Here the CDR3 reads CASSTRTGTLETQYF. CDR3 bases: TGTGCCAGCAGTACCCGGACAGGGACGCTCGAGACCCAGTACTTC.